This T cell receptor beta chain was retrieved from a study of radiotherapy plus CTLA-4 blockade in lung cancer. Study observations and caveats: Blood TCR clones of tumor origin expanded after radiotherapy plus ipilimumab.

TCRdb keeps only in-frame clones here, not all; method: immunoSEQ multiplex PCR. This table holds some 94,000 clones, roughly 80% found once. Focal radiation with ipilimumab CTLA-4 blockade was given to patients with chemo-refractory metastatic non-small-cell lung cancer. A word on this clone: Its cognate antigen is unknown.

The sequenced sample was peripheral blood, obtained from a patient treated with radiotherapy plus ipilimumab. The TCR was taken from a human donor with non-small cell lung cancer that progressed on radiotherapy plus ipilimumab.

The CDR3 loop reads CASSTGQGAFSGETQYF. CDR3 bases: TGTGCCAGCAGCACGGGACAGGGGGCGTTTAGCGGAGAGACCCAGTACTTC. The chain joins TRBV9 to TRBJ2-5; 12 nucleotides match TRBD1. CDR3 size: 17 residues. Germline CDR1 SGDLS, CDR2 YYNGEE. Unmatched junction bases numbered 11, after V lost 4 bases and J lost 4 bases.